A single sample is the source of the 20 T cell receptor beta chains below, sequenced in a study of blood T cell repertoires in COVID-19. The data were produced by immunoSEQ multiplex PCR, yet TCRdb's version contains in-frame clones alone and is incomplete. Among 170,000 or so clones listed, 65% to 85% were seen once. The sequenced sample was peripheral blood. The receptors were sampled from a woman aged 55-69 years with acute or convalescent COVID-19.

The chain carries TRBV7-2 and TRBJ1-6; TRBD1 matches 8 bases. Germline V gives CDR1 SGHTA, CDR2 FQGNSA. This CDR3 region has 15 residues. V was clipped by 1 base and J by 6 bases; unmatched bases: 2. Here the CDR3 DNA reads TGTGCCAGCAGCTTAGGGACAGGGTCTAATTCACCCCTCCACTTT. Amino acids: CASSLGTGSNSPLHF. The entire variable domain, with the rest obtained from reference TRBV7-2 and TRBJ1-6, is as follows: GAGVSQSPSNKVTEKGKDVELRCDPISGHTALYWYRQSLGQGLEFLIYFQGNSAPDKSGLPSDRFSAERTGGSVSTLTIQRTQQEDSAVYLCASSLGTGSNSPLHFGNGTRLTVT.

The rearrangement joins TRBV7-4 to TRBJ1-4; TRBD1 matches 7 bases. From germline, CDR1 is SGHVT and CDR2 SQSDAQ. The trim removed 5 bases at V and 6 bases at J, leaving 6 bases unmatched. CDR3 length equals 14 residues. The CDR3 bases are TGTGCCAGCAGCCTGACAGGGAGAGATGAAAAACTGTTTTTT. Amino acids: CASSLTGRDEKLFF.

The rearrangement uses TRBV3-1 (or the pseudogene TRBV3-2) and TRBJ1-4; 7 positions match TRBD1. In germline, CDR1 is LGHDT, CDR2 YNNKEL (reference sequence). This CDR3 is 14 amino acids long. After removal of 6 bases from V and 10 bases from J, the junction contained 11 bases not matched to a gene. CDR3 bases: TGTGCCAGCAGTCAAATAGGGGGCAACCTAAAACTGTTTTTT. This translates into CASSQIGGNLKLFF.

Only one count was recorded for this clone. The chain has TRBV3-1 (or the pseudogene TRBV3-2) and TRBJ2-2, with 8 nucleotides matching TRBD2. This CDR3 has 15 amino acids. The V and J ends lost 1 base and 5 bases, in that order; junction bases with no gene match: 3. CDR1 is LGHDT, CDR2 YNNKEL, per germline (reference sequence). CDR3 protein: CASSQAGGRTGELFF. The CDR3 DNA reads TGTGCCAGCAGCCAAGCGGGGGGGCGGACCGGGGAGCTGTTTTTT.

This clone was seen just once. CDR3 DNA sequence: TGTGCCAGCAGTCCTCGGACAGGGTTAGCGGCTGGGGCCAACGTCCTGACTTTC. Residues: CASSPRTGLAAGANVLTF. The chain recombines TRBV28 with TRBJ2-6; 8 bases fit TRBD1. This CDR3 is built from 18 residues. V gave up 5 bases and J gave up 2 bases; unmatched junction bases: 11. Germline V gene data show CDR1 as MDHEN and CDR2 as SYDVKM. The full variable domain, in which reference TRBV28 and TRBJ2-6 provide the parts outside the CDR3, is DVKVTQSSRYLVKRTGEKVFLECVQDMDHENMFWYRQDPGLGLRLIYFSYDVKMKEKGDIPEGYSVSREKKERFSLILESASTNQTSMYLCASSPRTGLAAGANVLTFGAGSRLTVL.

The V call is TRBV28, the J call TRBJ2-1; a possible D gene is TRBD1 (6 bases). Trimming shortened V by 4 bases and J by 4 bases, and 14 bases separated the two germline ends. There are 15 residues in the CDR3. CDR1 is MDHEN and CDR2 is SYDVKM in the germline V gene. The CDR3 reads CASSSQGQGYNEQFF. In DNA form, the CDR3 reads TGTGCCAGCAGTTCCCAGGGGCAGGGGTACAATGAGCAGTTCTTC.

CDR3 DNA sequence: TGCGCCAGCAGTCGAGACGACAGGACCCATCGGGGGGCCAACGTCCTGACTTTC. The encoded protein is CASSRDDRTHRGANVLTF. The chain joins TRBV4-3 to TRBJ2-6, with D tentatively TRBD1 (6 bases). Germline-derived CDR1 and CDR2 are LGHNA and YSLEER. The CDR3 extends over 18 amino acids. The V gene lost 6 bases and the J gene lost 4 bases, with 22 bases spanning the gap.

This clone has only one observation. J is TRBJ1-6 and V is TRBV2; 7 bases line up with TRBD1. CDR1 and CDR2 (germline): SNHLY, FYNNEI. Losses at the gene ends were 5 bases for V and 0 bases for J; bases not matched to a gene: 13. The CDR3 contains 19 residues. CDR3 loop: CASSRQGSPASSYNSPLHF. CDR3 sequence (DNA): TGTGCCAGCAGTCGACAGGGAAGCCCTGCGAGCTCCTATAATTCACCCCTCCACTTT.

The rearrangement joins TRBV12-3 or TRBV12-4 to TRBJ1-5; no clear D gene. V was pared by 6 bases and J by 6 bases, with 12 bases between. CDR3 length equals 13 residues. The CDR3 bases are TGTGCCAGCAGGTTATCGGTTGGTCAGCCCCAGCATTTT. As protein: CASRLSVGQPQHF.

A few counts support this clone. Here the CDR3 reads CAIGQGAQEQYF. Here the CDR3 DNA reads TGTGCCATCGGACAGGGGGCGCAAGAGCAGTACTTC. The V call is TRBV10-3, the J call TRBJ2-7; 11 bases match TRBD1. The CDR3 covers 12 residues. Germline values: CDR1 ENHRY, CDR2 SYGVKD. V trimming: 8 bases; J trimming: 7 bases; junction bases outside the gene matches: 4.

The rearrangement uses TRBV7-8 and TRBJ1-1; perhaps TRBD1 as D (6 bases). This CDR3 is built from 13 residues. Trimming removed 5 bases from V and 3 bases from J, with 10 bases in between. CDR1 and CDR2 from the germline V gene are SGHVS and FQNEAQ. The CDR3 sequence: CASSLGTHTEAFF. Here the CDR3 DNA reads TGTGCCAGCAGCCTCGGGACACACACTGAAGCTTTCTTT. Combining the CDR3 with reference TRBV7-8 and TRBJ1-1 gives the whole variable domain GAGVSQSPRYKVAKRGQDVALRCDPISGHVSLFWYQQALGQGPEFLTYFQNEAQLDKSGLPSDRFFAERPEGSVSTLKIQRTQQEDSAVYLCASSLGTHTEAFFGQGTRLTVV.

The rearrangement uses TRBV7-6 and TRBJ1-1, with D possibly being TRBD1 (5 bases). The CDR3 has 13 residues. CDR1 is SGHVS, CDR2 FNYEAQ, per germline. Trimming pared 6 bases from V and 1 base from J, leaving 9 bases between. CDR3 sequence: CASRTQGNTEAFF. CDR3 DNA sequence: TGTGCCAGCAGGACTCAGGGGAACACTGAAGCTTTCTTT.

This clone was recorded a few times. This chain links TRBV2 with TRBJ1-5, with 11 nucleotides matching TRBD1. The CDR3 covers 15 residues. V was pared by 6 bases and J by 6 bases, with 7 bases of the junction left unmatched. Germline V lookup: CDR1 SNHLY, CDR2 FYNNEI. In nucleotides, the CDR3 is TGTGCCAGCAGGGTGGACAGGGGGCGGGCTCAGCCCCAGCATTTT. Translation: CASRVDRGRAQPQHF. Filled out from reference TRBV2 and TRBJ1-5, the complete variable domain reads EPEVTQTPSHQVTQMGQEVILRCVPISNHLYFYWYRQILGQKVEFLVSFYNNEISEKSEIFDDQFSVERPDGSNFTLKIRSTKLEDSAMYFCASRVDRGRAQPQHFGDGTRLSIL.

V and J are TRBV6-5 and TRBJ2-5, with D maybe TRBD2 (6 bases). Trimming pared 4 bases from V and 5 bases from J, leaving 20 bases between. Germline loops: CDR1 MNHEY, CDR2 SVGAGI. The CDR3 contains 16 residues. The CDR3 bases are TGTGCCAGCAGTTCCGGGACTGTTCTTCAAGGGGAGACCCAGTACTTC. This encodes CASSSGTVLQGETQYF.

The chain links TRBV29-1 to TRBJ1-4; 7 positions agree with TRBD1. The ends lost 6 bases at V and 3 bases at J; junction bases unmatched: 4. CDR3 length: 13 residues. Looked up from germline, CDR1 is SQVTM and CDR2 is ANQGSEA. The CDR3 DNA reads TGCAGCGTCTCAGGACAGGCTAATGAAAAACTGTTTTTT. This translates into CSVSGQANEKLFF.

This rearrangement joins TRBV7-9 to TRBJ1-2; D unclear. Germline CDR1 and CDR2: SEHNR and FQNEAQ (reference sequence). The CDR3 sequence is 15 residues long. The V gene lost 1 base and the J gene lost 3 bases, with 12 bases spanning the gap. The CDR3 sequence: CASSLGQALDYGYTF. CDR3 DNA: TGTGCCAGCAGCTTAGGGCAGGCCCTTGACTATGGCTACACCTTC.

The chain combines TRBV19 with TRBJ1-1, with TRBD1 as a possible D gene (5 bases). The germline V gene has CDR1 LNHDA and CDR2 SQIVND (reference sequence). Between the trimmed V and J ends, which lost 3 bases and 5 bases, there was a span of 13 bases. CDR3 length: 14 amino acids. Written as DNA, the CDR3 is TGTGCCAGTAGTATCGGGGACTCCATTACTGAAGCTTTCTTT. As protein: CASSIGDSITEAFF.

J is TRBJ2-7 and V is TRBV6-5; TRBD2 agrees at 9 bases. Germline V gene sequence: CDR1 MNHEY, CDR2 SVGAGI. CDR3 length equals 15 residues. Germline trimming cut 8 bases from V and 2 bases from J; bases unmatched to any gene: 10. The CDR3 sequence: CASATGTSPPYEQYF. In DNA form, the CDR3 reads TGTGCCAGCGCCACTGGGACTAGCCCCCCCTACGAGCAGTACTTC.

The gene calls are TRBV4-1 and TRBJ1-6, with a tentative D call TRBD1 (6 bases). Germline V gene sequence: CDR1 MGHRA, CDR2 YSYEKL. Trimming shortened V by 0 bases and J by 0 bases, and 9 bases separated the two germline ends. This CDR3 contains 17 residues. CDR3 region: CASSQDQGSSYNSPLHF. The CDR3 DNA is TGCGCCAGCAGCCAAGACCAGGGGAGCTCCTATAATTCACCCCTCCACTTT.

The rearrangement links TRBV7-9 to TRBJ2-7, with TRBD1 identical over 8 bases. CDR3 size: 14 residues. Looked up from germline, CDR1 is SEHNR and CDR2 is FQNEAQ (reference sequence). V gave up 5 bases and J gave up 1 base; unmatched junction bases: 4. The CDR3 protein is CASSKDRDSYEQYF. DNA of the CDR3: TGTGCCAGCAGCAAGGACAGGGATTCCTACGAGCAGTACTTC.